This T cell receptor (beta chain) was recorded in a study of cytomegalovirus exposure and HLA in healthy donors (dated by TCRdb to the late 2010s). In terms of the full investigation: An earlier analysis of roughly 610 of the donors reported 276 Gb of sequence data and some 110 million unique TCR beta sequences obtained from around 170 million T cells. An early release covering 550 to 700 HLA-typed donors comprised about 300 gigabases of sequencing data and approximately 80 million unique TCR sequences. An earlier analysis of approximately 580 of the donors used high-throughput TCR beta sequencing to judge whether each TCR beta V gene segment behaved as functional or pseudogenic. The study aimed to test whether signatures of past pathogen exposure could be identified by cataloging public T cell receptors. Using immunosequencing, the study profiled T cell repertoires from around 670 subjects and related those repertoires to cytomegalovirus serostatus. HLA typing included class I and class II loci at four-digit resolution. Rather than drawing on any new phenotypic data, the later analysis identified candidate immune exposures from TCR beta sequences and the way those sequences occurred across donors. The study combined high-throughput TCR immunosequencing, statistical association of individual TCRs with disease status, and machine learning to predict cytomegalovirus infection status. A later genetic analysis used genome-wide SNP genotypes for about 65% of the 666 donors, treating that subset as a discovery cohort. Donor age, sex, ethnicity and CMV serostatus were compiled alongside the repertoire data. A later analysis re-analyzed previously published TCR beta repertoires from about 730 donors and added high-resolution HLA genotyping to study TCR occurrence patterns. All discovery cohort repertoires had been generated on a single sequencing platform. The number of typed donors differed by locus: about 629-630 for A, B, C, DRB1 and DQB1; some 540 for DQA1; some 590 for DPA1; and about 470 for DPB1. Besides the first cohort of about 730 subjects, a separate validation cohort made up of 120 or so different subjects was used. Of the 300 to 500 genotyped donors, 81% were placed in the genetic ancestry cluster associated with self-reported Caucasian donors. About five DR-DQ haplotypes were treated as single units for association and clustering because of strong linkage in the cohort. On average, roughly 250,000 unique TCR beta nucleotide sequences were sequenced per donor among 300 to 500 genotyped donors of the cohort, with 15% to 20% of those sequences being non-productive.

About this clone itself: There is no known antigen for this receptor. No base-level quality is on record; no much larger clone is a single base apart.

Library generation was performed with the immunoSEQ multiplex PCR assay. For the multiplex PCR, a mixture combining 60 forward primers for TCR Vbeta segments and 13 reverse primers for TCR Jbeta segments was used. Amplification of the CDR3 region of rearranged TCR beta genes was performed with a multiplex PCR assay on genomic DNA. The Illumina HiSeq System was used to sequence the amplified TCR beta libraries as 87-base-pair reads. In the authors' own workflow: A later analysis tallied 75 million to 95 million unique TCR beta chains across the 640 or so repertoires, and approximately 12 million of those chains were shared by two or more donors. To remove PCR and sequencing errors, raw reads were error-corrected and collapsed into unique sequences using a nearest-neighbor algorithm that merged closely related sequences. Alignment of CDR3 sequences to IMGT reference sequences was used to assign V, D and J gene segments. For a sequence to be retained, a match of at least six nucleotides to both a V gene segment and a J gene segment was required. A rearrangement was called productive if the CDR3 had no stop codons and remained in frame with V and J, and every other rearrangement was called non-productive. Following IMGT convention, CDR3 was defined as the stretch from the second conserved V-encoded cysteine up to the conserved J-encoded phenylalanine. The earlier analysis of around 640 of the donors excluded sequences that lacked an unambiguous match to a single V gene segment. In an earlier analysis of approximately 590 of the donors, a V segment was called functional when productive rearrangements were above 56.7%, and segregating when the standard deviation between donors exceeded 5%. A statistical classification framework was built for diagnosing cytomegalovirus status from the catalog of TCR beta chain sequences. In a later analysis, V and J genes were assigned by comparing TCR nucleotide sequences against IMGT/GENE-DB human TR gene sequences. Using the TCRdist pipeline, a later analysis assigned CDR3 sequences along with most-parsimonious VDJ recombination scenarios. In a later analysis, each TCR beta chain was defined by its CDR3 amino acid sequence together with its V-gene family, and reads lacking a unique V-gene family were excluded. To address suspected cross-contamination and a sequencing artifact, a later analysis removed a few hundred highly shared, low-generation-probability nucleotide sequences. In a later analysis, a clonal expansion index was calculated for each public chain from normalized within-repertoire ranks of inferred template counts. In a later analysis, generation probabilities were computed using a VDJ recombination model fitted to out-of-frame rearrangements, and the results were checked against IGoR. In a later analysis, hypergeometric tests were used to score TCR-TCR, TCR-HLA and TCR-CMV co-occurrence, with a repertoire-size bias correction applied to TCR pairs. False discovery rates were estimated in a later analysis by permuting HLA or CMV assignments 20 times. In a later analysis, co-occurring TCRs were grouped using DBSCAN, with TCRdist sequence similarity added in when clustering inside HLA-allele-positive subsets. For co-occurrence clustering, repertoires with fewer than 30,000 or more than 120,000 public chains were excluded, along with 5 or 6 repertoires with anomalous nucleotide sharing. The source is immuneACCESS, and TCRdb retained only in-frame sequences with V and J called. Part of the clones is not carried over; for the studies checked, unresolved V genes explain less than half of this, and the remainder is unexplained. V and J calls and clone size are as listed in that table; D and trimming were resolved from the DNA. In all, the sample holds approximately 150,000 clones, and around 81% of those were seen once. 13% of the sample belongs to the ten largest clones.

The cohort consisted of 650 to 850 healthy bone marrow donors. Cohort members were all nominally healthy when sampled, although unrecorded immune exposures were likely present. The donor tested CMV seronegative, placing the donor among the approximately 360 seronegative members of the cohort. A peripheral blood sample was provided by each donor, and peripheral blood mononuclear cells were used for TCR beta sequencing. Genomic DNA extraction from the blood cell samples was performed with the Qiagen DNeasy Blood Extraction Kit. The full study reports these points: Because the 87-base-pair reads could not distinguish some IMGT-functional V segments, including TRBV6-2 and TRBV6-3, those segments were excluded. For the cohort, immune exposure information was limited to CMV serostatus. Cytomegalovirus status was reported to be diagnosed by the classifier with high specificity and sensitivity in both the original and validation cohorts. Strong co-occurrence of HLA alleles, especially DR and DQ, made assigning TCR associations to individual alleles difficult. About 15 rarely observed V segments, including chromosome 9 orphons, were excluded from the earlier analysis of a few hundred of the donors because counts were too low. A cluster of highly shared sequence variants was judged likely to be a technical artifact of the sequencing pipeline. A later analysis associated some 17,000 TCR beta sequences with specific HLA alleles at a false discovery rate of 0.05. Compared with the 666-donor mean, donors in an Asian-associated ancestry cluster had fewer N-insertions in productive TCRs, according to a later genetic analysis. Only TCR beta chains were sequenced in this cohort, and the absence of alpha or paired-chain data limited detectable features. In a later analysis, most CMV-associated TCR beta chains were found to appear HLA-restricted, with HLA associations seemingly driven largely by CMV exposure. It was suggested by the authors that the approach could potentially be generalized to other disease states and immunological phenotypes. In a later analysis, several top co-occurrence clusters were reported to appear linked to parvovirus B19, influenza, CMV and Epstein-Barr virus. A later analysis found that HLA-associated TCR beta chains were more clonally expanded and had lower generation probabilities than equally common non-associated chains. An earlier analysis of some 560 of the donors showed that most TCR beta V segments appeared in productive rearrangements either about 87% or about 30% of the time, which broadly matched IMGT annotations. According to a later analysis, TCR association rates differed among HLA loci, with DRB1 alleles showing the most associated TCRs and HLA-C alleles showing the fewest. A total of roughly 160 TCR beta chains were listed by the study as associated with cytomegalovirus. The presence/absence analyses assumed that sequencing depth was roughly uniform across donors, and that assumption may not be true. A few of the identified cytomegalovirus-associated TCR beta chains were confirmed in vitro to be specific for cytomegalovirus antigens. A further reported finding was that TCR beta sequences accurately predicted the HLA-A and HLA-B alleles for most subjects in the first cohort. HLA typing was unavailable for some donors at each locus, so association tests used only the typed subset. In a later genetic analysis, a missense DCLRE1C variant was associated with V-gene and J-gene trimming of TCR beta chains, and the association was replicated in an independent cohort. Across donors, most TCR sequences were observed very rarely, whereas some public TCRs were present in many individuals. Linkage disequilibrium might explain the correlated functional status among segregating V segments, but an unknown experimental factor could not be ruled out.

The V and J ends are trimmed by 3 bases and 3 bases, leaving 16 bases between them. CDR1 SGHDT and CDR2 YYEEEE are derived from the germline V gene. The CDR3 contains 15 residues, cysteine and phenylalanine counted. The retained sequence is limited to the CDR3, 45 bases, with the frame set at the first base. The receptor's source is a woman aged 45-65 years in good health and CMV-seronegative. The specimen was PBMCs. The rearrangement joined TRBV5-6 to TRBJ2-7, with the D gene not confidently named. The nucleotide sequence reads TGTGCCAGCAGCTCCCCAACGTTCAGTGTCTACGAGCAGTACTTC. Its protein is CASSSPTFSVYEQYF.